This T cell receptor beta chain was documented in a study of blood T cell repertoires in COVID-19. The overall study: COVID-19 samples, acute and convalescent, were from the United States, Italy and Spain. Nucleic acid was either cDNA or gDNA, and it came from T cells, B-cell-depleted T cells, or PBMCs.

CDR3 length: 18 residues. V shed 2 bases and J 0 bases; nucleotides not matched to a gene: 8. Germline V lookup: CDR1 SGHNT, CDR2 YYREEE (reference sequence). Seattle patients were enrolled while actively infected and followed longitudinally. Under the authors' procedure: Estimates of nucleated cell counts were drawn from the amplification of reference gene primers. Some clones are missing from TCRdb's copy, which holds only in-frame ones; the method was immunoSEQ multiplex PCR. That table gives V, J and clone size, and the DNA gave D and trimming. The sample holds some 180,000 clones, 81% seen once. The chain combines TRBV5-4 with TRBJ2-1; 10 bases agree with TRBD2. The clonotype comes from a woman aged 40 to 55 with COVID-19, enrolled during active disease. Sequencing was done on a sample of peripheral blood. The CDR3 DNA reads TGTGCCAGCAGCTTCGGTGGTAGCGGGGGGTCCTCCTACAATGAGCAGTTCTTC. Translating it yields CASSFGGSGGSSYNEQFF.